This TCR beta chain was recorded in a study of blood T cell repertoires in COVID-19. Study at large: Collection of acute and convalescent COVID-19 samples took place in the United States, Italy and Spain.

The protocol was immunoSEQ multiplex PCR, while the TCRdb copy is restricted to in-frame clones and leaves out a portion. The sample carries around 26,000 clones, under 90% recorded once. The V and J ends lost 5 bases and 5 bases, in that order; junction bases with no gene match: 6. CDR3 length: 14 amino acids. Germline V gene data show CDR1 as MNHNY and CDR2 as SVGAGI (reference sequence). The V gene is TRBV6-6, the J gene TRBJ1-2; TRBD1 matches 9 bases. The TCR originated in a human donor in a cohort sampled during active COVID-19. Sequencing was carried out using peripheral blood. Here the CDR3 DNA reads TGTGCCAGCAGTGGCTCGGGACAGGGATATGGCTACACCTTC. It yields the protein CASSGSGQGYGYTF.